Given below is one T cell receptor (beta chain) in context. What it binds is not known. Only in-frame clones appear in the TCRdb table, and some are missing; sequencing was by immunoSEQ multiplex PCR. The table has fewer than 120,000 clones, 88% seen once. These data belong to a study of cytomegalovirus exposure and HLA in healthy donors. Notes on the study in general: Listed as cytomegalovirus-associated were about 160 TCR beta chains.

The CDR3 has 18 residues. After removal of 2 bases from V and 0 bases from J, the junction contained 10 bases not matched to a gene. Per germline, CDR1 SGHRS and CDR2 YFSETQ. Source material: PBMCs. The rearrangement uses TRBV5-1 and TRBJ2-1; 8 positions match TRBD1. The sequence came from a woman aged 30 to 39 in good health and CMV-seropositive. This CDR3 reads CASSFTFNDRGSYNEQFF. In nucleotides, the CDR3 is TGCGCCAGCAGCTTCACCTTTAACGACAGGGGCTCCTACAATGAGCAGTTCTTC. Full variable domain (remainder filled in from reference TRBV5-1 and TRBJ2-1): KAGVTQTPRYLIKTRGQQVTLSCSPISGHRSVSWYQQTPGQGLQFLFEYFSETQRNKGNFPGRFSGRQFSNSRSEMNVSTLELGDSALYLCASSFTFNDRGSYNEQFFGPGTRLTVL.